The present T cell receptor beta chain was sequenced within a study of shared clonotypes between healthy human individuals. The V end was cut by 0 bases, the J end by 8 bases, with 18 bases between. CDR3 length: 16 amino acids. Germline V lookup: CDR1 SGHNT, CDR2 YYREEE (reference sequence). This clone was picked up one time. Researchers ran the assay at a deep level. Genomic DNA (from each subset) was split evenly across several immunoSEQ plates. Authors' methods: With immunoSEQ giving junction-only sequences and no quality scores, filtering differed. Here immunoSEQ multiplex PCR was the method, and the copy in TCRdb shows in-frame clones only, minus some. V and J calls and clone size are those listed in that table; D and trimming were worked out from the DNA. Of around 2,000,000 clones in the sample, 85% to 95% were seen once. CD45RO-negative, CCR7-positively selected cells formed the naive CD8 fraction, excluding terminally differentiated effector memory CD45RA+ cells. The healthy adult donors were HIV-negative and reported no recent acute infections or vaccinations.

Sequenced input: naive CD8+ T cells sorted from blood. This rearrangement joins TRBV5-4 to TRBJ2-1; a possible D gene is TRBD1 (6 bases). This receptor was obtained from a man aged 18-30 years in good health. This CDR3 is CASSLAGNTQGYEQFF. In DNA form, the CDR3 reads TGTGCCAGCAGCTTGGCGGGGAATACCCAGGGGTATGAGCAGTTCTTC.